This T cell receptor beta chain appears in the sequencing data of a study of patients and donors after allogeneic stem cell transplantation. This clonotype showed up just a few times. TCRdb passed the RT-PCR reads through MiXCR, listing each CDR3 protein once. The sample records about a million distinct CDR3 sequences, approximately 19% being singletons. Trimming took 5 bases from V and 0 from J, leaving 17 bases between them. Germline V gene sequence: CDR1 MDHEN, CDR2 SYDVKM. The CDR3 is 17 amino acids. The sequenced material came from blood, either unsorted or a sorted T cell fraction (not recorded which). The receptor's source is a human donor who was either an allogeneic HSCT recipient or a stem cell or donor lymphocyte infusion donor (not recorded which). It is not recorded whose cells these are; they may come from a transplant donor. This chain joins TRBV28 and TRBJ1-3; perhaps TRBD1 as D (6 bases). CDR3 sequence (DNA): TGTGCCAGCAGTCTAGCGGGGGGACAAGTCTCTGGAAACACCATATATTTT. Protein: CASSLAGGQVSGNTIYF.